A selection of T cell receptor beta chains follows, all from one sample in a study of early T cells in non-severe SARS-CoV-2 infection. In TCRdb, the 5' RACE reads were re-called with MiXCR into one record per CDR3 protein. The data show about 28,000 distinct CDR3 sequences, with 3.5% to 5.5% seen just once and approximately 5% held by the top ten. The specimen comprised whole blood, sampled at baseline. The receptor source for this set is an adult who was a healthcare worker with PCR-confirmed SARS-CoV-2 infection or an uninfected control (not recorded which). The CDR3 runs from the conserved cysteine through the conserved F or W. Each record gives: V gene, J gene, clone size, D gene, CDR3 protein, CDR3 DNA. The D gene is left open where the match is weak. Clone sizes are given selectively: once, few, many, or a class where the clone is expanded.

>TRBV12-3/TRBV12-4|TRBJ2-7|many|TRBD2
CASSPAGFRYEQYF
TGTGCCAGCAGCCCAGCGGGATTCCGCTACGAGCAGTACTTC
>TRBV7-9|TRBJ1-1|-|TRBD1
CASSQGQGRGTEAFF
TGTGCCAGCAGCCAAGGACAGGGACGGGGCACTGAAGCTTTCTTT
>TRBV6-2/TRBV6-3|TRBJ1-6|many|-
CASSLGLTSSYNSPLHF
TGTGCCAGCAGTTTAGGACTGACGAGCTCCTATAATTCACCCCTCCACTTT
>TRBV24-1|TRBJ2-7|many|TRBD2
CATSETSGRVGEQYF
TGTGCCACCAGTGAGACTAGCGGGAGGGTAGGCGAGCAGTACTTC
>TRBV7-6|TRBJ2-3|many|-
CASSLARGLPVQYF
TGTGCCAGCAGCTTAGCGAGGGGACTTCCCGTTCAGTATTTT
>TRBV6-5|TRBJ2-7|-|TRBD1
CASRGTGSSYEQYF
TGTGCCAGCAGGGGGACAGGAAGCTCCTACGAGCAGTACTTC
>TRBV5-5|TRBJ1-4|many|TRBD1
CASSLEQGVWEKLFF
TGTGCCAGCAGCTTGGAACAGGGGGTATGGGAAAAACTGTTTTTT
>TRBV27|TRBJ1-3|-|-
CASSLDSGNTIYF
TGTGCCAGCAGTTTAGACTCTGGAAACACCATATATTTT
>TRBV4-2|TRBJ2-2|many|-
CASSQEGAGAKLFF
TGTGCCAGCAGCCAAGAAGGTGCGGGGGCTAAGCTGTTTTTT
>TRBV18|TRBJ2-5|many|-
CASSPTGTETQYF
TGTGCCAGCTCACCCACAGGGACAGAGACCCAGTACTTC
>TRBV4-1|TRBJ2-6|many|-
CASSHDRSGANVLTF
TGCGCCAGCAGCCATGACCGTTCCGGGGCCAACGTCCTGACTTTC
>TRBV7-2|TRBJ2-3|many|TRBD2
CASSPSGGTDTQYF
TGTGCCAGCAGCCCCAGCGGGGGAACAGATACGCAGTATTTT
>TRBV3-1|TRBJ1-5|many|-
CASSQAGREDQPQHF
TGTGCCAGCAGCCAAGCGGGCAGGGAGGATCAGCCCCAGCATTTT
>TRBV6-5|TRBJ2-7|many|TRBD2
CASSLRLAGYEQYF
TGTGCCAGCAGTCTAAGACTAGCAGGCTACGAGCAGTACTTC
>TRBV14|TRBJ2-3|many|TRBD2
CASSLLTSGSTDTQYF
TGTGCCAGCAGCCTACTGACTAGCGGAAGCACAGATACGCAGTATTTT
>TRBV29-1|TRBJ2-1|medium-sized|TRBD2
CSVRTSGRSEQFF
TGCAGCGTCCGGACTAGCGGGAGGTCTGAGCAGTTCTTC
>TRBV20-1|TRBJ2-3|many|TRBD2
CSARGTSGSSTDTQYF
TGCAGTGCTAGAGGCACTAGCGGGAGCAGCACAGATACGCAGTATTTT
>TRBV4-3|TRBJ2-2|many|TRBD2
CASSQARLAGEPGELFF
TGCGCCAGCAGCCAAGCCCGACTAGCGGGGGAACCCGGGGAGCTGTTTTTT
>TRBV7-3|TRBJ2-3|many|TRBD2
CASSLGLAFTDTQYF
TGTGCCAGCAGCTTGGGACTAGCGTTCACAGATACGCAGTATTTT
>TRBV2|TRBJ2-1|many|TRBD1
CASSVDRGNEQFF
TGTGCCAGCAGTGTAGACAGGGGCAATGAGCAGTTCTTC
>TRBV20-1|TRBJ2-7|many|TRBD2
CSALAASSYEQYF
TGCAGTGCCCTAGCGGCGAGCTCCTACGAGCAGTACTTC
>TRBV2|TRBJ2-2|many|-
CASLAPRNTGELFF
TGTGCCAGCCTAGCGCCTAGGAACACCGGGGAGCTGTTTTTT
>TRBV29-1|TRBJ2-2|many|-
CSAAPTAVPGELFF
TGCAGCGCTGCCCCTACCGCGGTGCCCGGGGAGCTGTTTTTT
>TRBV4-2|TRBJ1-1|many|-
CASSGASNTEAFF
TGTGCCAGCAGCGGTGCCAGTAACACTGAAGCTTTCTTT
>TRBV20-1|TRBJ1-1|few|-
CSALRAPNTEAFF
TGCAGTGCCCTTAGGGCACCGAACACTGAAGCTTTCTTT
>TRBV20-1|TRBJ2-7|many|-
CSAPVRLVMSEQYF
TGCAGTGCTCCCGTGCGACTAGTCATGAGCGAGCAGTACTTC
>TRBV7-8|TRBJ1-4|few|-
CASSPFWAGESGKLFF
TGTGCCAGCAGCCCTTTTTGGGCAGGGGAGAGTGGAAAACTGTTTTTT
>TRBV7-9|TRBJ1-5|few|TRBD1
CASSRGNQPQHF
TGTGCCAGCTCCAGGGGGAATCAGCCCCAGCATTTT
>TRBV7-7|TRBJ1-1|many|-
CASSPYMNTEAFF
TGTGCCAGCAGCCCATACATGAACACTGAAGCTTTCTTT
>TRBV27|TRBJ2-2|many|-
CASSSLPGELFF
TGTGCCAGCAGTTCCCTCCCCGGGGAGCTGTTTTTT
>TRBV3-1|TRBJ1-2|many|-
CASSQEGDLVDYGYTF
TGTGCCAGCAGCCAAGAGGGGGACCTGGTGGACTATGGCTACACCTTC
>TRBV20-1|TRBJ2-1|many|TRBD2
CSASHLRSGRADEQFF
TGCAGTGCTAGTCACTTACGGAGCGGGAGGGCCGATGAGCAGTTCTTC
>TRBV24-1|TRBJ2-5|many|-
CATSDFGGGGEETQYF
TGTGCCACCAGTGATTTTGGTGGAGGAGGGGAAGAGACCCAGTACTTC
>TRBV19|TRBJ2-7|many|-
CASSIGHGYEQYF
TGTGCCAGTAGTATAGGTCATGGATACGAGCAGTACTTC
>TRBV5-6|TRBJ2-2|many|-
CASSLGAAGLMTGELFF
TGTGCCAGCAGCTTGGGGGCAGCAGGGCTAATGACCGGGGAGCTGTTTTTT
>TRBV6-2/TRBV6-3|TRBJ2-7|many|TRBD1
CATNPGQTFYEQYF
TGTGCCACTAATCCGGGACAGACCTTCTACGAGCAGTACTTC
>TRBV18|TRBJ2-3|many|-
CASSPPGADTQYF
TGTGCCAGCTCACCACCGGGAGCAGATACGCAGTATTTT
>TRBV10-1|TRBJ2-5|medium-sized|-
CASSESGRQETQYF
TGCGCCAGCAGTGAGTCGGGAAGGCAAGAGACCCAGTACTTC
>TRBV7-8|TRBJ2-1|few|-
CASSPNDYEQFF
TGTGCCAGCAGCCCTAATGACTATGAGCAGTTCTTC
>TRBV7-9|TRBJ1-5|many|-
CASSLMSDQPQHF
TGTGCCAGCAGCTTAATGAGCGATCAGCCCCAGCATTTT
>TRBV5-5|TRBJ2-6|many|-
CASSLDSYSGANVLTF
TGTGCCAGCAGCTTGGACAGTTACTCTGGGGCCAACGTCCTGACTTTC
>TRBV10-3|TRBJ2-2|many|TRBD2
CASIPRGGNTGELFF
TGTGCCTCCATCCCACGGGGGGGGAACACCGGGGAGCTGTTTTTT
>TRBV5-4|TRBJ1-4|many|-
CASSPGPDEKLFF
TGTGCCAGCAGTCCTGGCCCGGATGAAAAACTGTTTTTT
>TRBV7-2|TRBJ2-1|many|-
CASSFSLIAATYNEQFF
TGTGCCAGCAGCTTTTCCCTCATAGCGGCTACCTACAATGAGCAGTTCTTC
>TRBV21-1|TRBJ2-1|many|-
CASSKVRSGPYYNEQFF
TGTGCCAGCAGCAAAGTCAGATCGGGCCCTTATTACAATGAGCAGTTCTTC
>TRBV6-2/TRBV6-3|TRBJ2-5|many|TRBD2
CASRTSGEETQYF
TGTGCCAGCAGAACTAGCGGGGAAGAGACCCAGTACTTC
>TRBV12-3/TRBV12-4|TRBJ2-7|many|-
CASSLVEQYF
TGTGCCAGCAGTTTAGTCGAGCAGTACTTC
>TRBV18|TRBJ1-2|many|-
CASSPPSTAYYGYTF
TGTGCCAGCTCACCACCGTCCACAGCCTACTATGGCTACACCTTC
>TRBV25-1|TRBJ2-7|many|TRBD1
CASSALTGGSYEQYF
TGTGCCAGCAGTGCTTTGACAGGGGGTTCCTACGAGCAGTACTTC
>TRBV21-1|TRBJ2-1|many|-
CASSFRGQNEQFF
TGTGCCAGCAGCTTCCGAGGTCAAAATGAGCAGTTCTTC
>TRBV7-3|TRBJ2-3|many|TRBD2
CASSRSGGKADTQYF
TGTGCCAGCAGCCGTAGCGGGGGAAAGGCAGATACGCAGTATTTT
>TRBV29-1|TRBJ2-7|many|-
CSVEGGPYEQYF
TGCAGCGTTGAGGGGGGCCCCTACGAGCAGTACTTC
>TRBV5-1|TRBJ1-6|many|-
CASSWLMDNSPLHF
TGCGCCAGCAGCTGGCTCATGGATAATTCACCCCTCCACTTT
>TRBV28|TRBJ2-4|many|-
CAIEGVPKNIQYF
TGTGCCATAGAAGGGGTTCCCAAAAACATTCAGTACTTC
>TRBV4-1|TRBJ2-2|many|TRBD1
CASSQPRDRVNEGGELFF
TGCGCCAGCAGCCAACCCCGGGACAGGGTCAATGAAGGCGGGGAGCTGTTTTTT
>TRBV6-1|TRBJ2-1|many|TRBD1
CASSSGQGHYNEQFF
TGTGCCAGCAGTTCGGGACAGGGACATTACAATGAGCAGTTCTTC